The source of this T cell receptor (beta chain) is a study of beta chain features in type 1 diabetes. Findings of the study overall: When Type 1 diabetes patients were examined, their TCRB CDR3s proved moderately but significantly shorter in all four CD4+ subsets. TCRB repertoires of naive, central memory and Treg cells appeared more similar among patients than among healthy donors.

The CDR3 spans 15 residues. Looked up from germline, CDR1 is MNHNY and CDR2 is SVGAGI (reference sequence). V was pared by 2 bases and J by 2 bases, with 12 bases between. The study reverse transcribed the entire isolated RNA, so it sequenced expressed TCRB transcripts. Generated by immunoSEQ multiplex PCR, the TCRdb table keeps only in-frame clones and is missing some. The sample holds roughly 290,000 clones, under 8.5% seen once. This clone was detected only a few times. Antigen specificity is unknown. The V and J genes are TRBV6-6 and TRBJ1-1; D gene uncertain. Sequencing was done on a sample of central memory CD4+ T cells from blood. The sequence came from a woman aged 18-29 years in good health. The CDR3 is CASSYNAWENTEAFF. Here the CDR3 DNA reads TGTGCCAGCAGTTACAACGCTTGGGAAAACACTGAAGCTTTCTTT.